This TCR beta chain was retrieved from a study of OX40 agonist ivuxolimab in advanced cancers. About the study as a whole: Ivuxolimab was a fully human IgG2 agonistic monoclonal antibody targeting the costimulatory receptor OX40 (CD134). Intravenous ivuxolimab was administered to patients every 2 weeks at six dose levels: 0.01, 0.1, 0.3, 1.5, 3 and 10 mg/kg. The paper describes the monotherapy dose-escalation part (N of about 57 patients) of the phase I trial of ivuxolimab. Three dose-escalation patients achieved partial responses, one with hepatocellular carcinoma and two with cutaneous melanoma. In the dose-escalation cohort, approximately 80% of patients were male, and the mean age was 60 years with a range of roughly 20 to 79. Patients were allowed to have had prior anti-PD-1, anti-PD-L1 or anti-CTLA-4 therapy, and around 37% of the dose-escalation patients had previously received checkpoint inhibitors. Of the approximately 54 dose-escalation patients, hepatocellular carcinoma was present in around 19, melanoma in about 15, renal cell carcinoma in 9 and head and neck cancer in 9. The point of sequencing TCRbeta in the periphery was to test whether ivuxolimab changed TCR sequence diversity and drove clonal T-cell expansion. Beyond this particular receptor, the publication reports: After ivuxolimab, more expanded clones were found on average in CD8+ T cells than in CD4+ T cells. In the 0.1-3.0 mg/kg groups, partial responders were among the patients with the lowest normalized peripheral clonal expansion, particularly in CD8+ T cells. At doses from 0.1 to 3.0 mg/kg, clonal expansion was seen in both CD4+ and CD8+ blood T cells between baseline and week 6. The antigen specificity of the peripheral T cells that underwent clonal expansion was not determined. Low levels of normalized T-cell clonal expansion were also seen in some patients who did not respond.

For sequencing of the TCRbeta CDR3 region, genomic DNA was extracted from the sorted cells. TCRbeta CDR3 regions were sequenced using the immunoSEQ Assay. Here the immuneACCESS table is served through TCRdb, limited to in-frame sequences with V and J called. Missing clones are a known gap in these copies; in checked studies unresolved V genes cover under half, and the rest lacks a known reason. The sample records about 12,000 clones, 87% of which are singletons. The biggest ten clones account for 49% of the sample. Patients with a history of autoimmune disease or receiving systemic immunosuppression were excluded from the trial. Peripheral blood for TCR sequencing was collected from all dose cohorts at baseline, on cycle 4 day 1, and on cycle 7 day 1. The samples were taken from a phase I, first-in-human, multicenter, open-label dose-escalation trial of ivuxolimab. Adults with locally advanced or metastatic melanoma, renal cell carcinoma, hepatocellular carcinoma or head and neck squamous cell carcinoma were enrolled in the trial. Before TCR sequencing, CD4+ and CD8+ T cells were separately sorted from peripheral blood.

Turning to this clone: Its antigen remains unidentified. There are no base qualities to consult, and no much larger clone falls within one base.

The CDR3 goes from the cysteine to the phenylalanine over 16 residues. The retained sequence is limited to the CDR3, 48 bases, with the frame set at the first base. V loses 3 bases at its end and J loses 5 bases; junction bases beyond the gene matches: 6. The germline V gene provides CDR1 MDHEN and CDR2 SYDVKM. The chain is made from TRBV28 and TRBJ2-3; TRBD2 aligns with 12 central bases. The clonotype originates from an adult with an advanced solid tumor such as melanoma, head and neck, liver or kidney cancer. The source was CD4+ or CD8+ T cells sorted from blood, collected in a trial of the OX40 agonist ivuxolimab. The CDR3 is CASSFLAGGPIDTQYF. The sequence in DNA is TGTGCCAGCAGTTTCCTAGCGGGAGGGCCTATAGATACGCAGTATTTT.